These T cell receptor beta chains were read from a single sample in a study of molecular identifiers for immune sequencing clone quantification. One entry per CDR3 protein results from TCRdb running MiXCR on the PCR reads. The repertoire holds under 650,000 distinct CDR3 sequences, less than 20% seen once, with 0.75% to 0.95% in the top ten. The specimen sequenced was naive CD8+ T cells from blood, with Jurkat cell RNA spiked in. The receptor set was obtained from a human donor in good health. Some libraries in this study had Jurkat cell RNA spiked in. Both conserved end residues are part of each CDR3. Fields, in order: CDR3 protein, CDR3 DNA, V gene, D gene, J gene, clone size. The D gene is left open where the match is weak. Size is stated for part of the rows, as once, few or many counts, or as a class when the clone is expanded.

CDR3 protein: CASSQRPSHEQYF
CDR3 DNA: TGTGCCAGCAGCCAAAGGCCTAGCCACGAGCAGTACTTC
V gene: TRBV16
D gene: .
J gene: TRBJ2-7
clone size: many

CDR3 protein: CSARVEGADNQPQHF
CDR3 DNA: TGCAGTGCTAGAGTGGAGGGGGCGGACAATCAGCCCCAGCATTTT
V gene: TRBV20-1
D gene: TRBD1
J gene: TRBJ1-5
clone size: many

CDR3 protein: CSAPGLADLYEQYF
CDR3 DNA: TGCAGTGCCCCGGGACTAGCGGATCTCTACGAGCAGTACTTC
V gene: TRBV20-1
D gene: TRBD2
J gene: TRBJ2-7
clone size: many

CDR3 protein: CASSSPGPSDGELFF
CDR3 DNA: TGTGCCAGCAGCTCTCCGGGACCCTCGGACGGGGAGCTGTTTTTT
V gene: TRBV7-9
D gene: .
J gene: TRBJ2-2
clone size: .

CDR3 protein: CSVAANSYNEQFF
CDR3 DNA: TGCAGCGTTGCCGCGAACTCCTACAATGAGCAGTTCTTC
V gene: TRBV29-1
D gene: .
J gene: TRBJ2-1
clone size: .

CDR3 protein: CASSRVAGEQYF
CDR3 DNA: TGTGCCAGCAGCCGGGTTGCTGGCGAGCAGTACTTC
V gene: TRBV7-8
D gene: .
J gene: TRBJ2-7
clone size: many

CDR3 protein: CASSSYDDYGYTF
CDR3 DNA: TGTGCCAGCAGCTCCTACGACGACTATGGCTACACCTTC
V gene: TRBV5-4
D gene: .
J gene: TRBJ1-2
clone size: .

CDR3 protein: CASSPPLGASGYNEQFF
CDR3 DNA: TGTGCCAGCAGCCCACCCCTGGGGGCTAGCGGTTACAATGAGCAGTTCTTC
V gene: TRBV11-2
D gene: .
J gene: TRBJ2-1
clone size: many

CDR3 protein: CASSPPGTSGVDTQYF
CDR3 DNA: TGTGCCAGCTCACCACCAGGGACTAGCGGGGTGGATACGCAGTATTTT
V gene: TRBV18
D gene: TRBD2
J gene: TRBJ2-3
clone size: .

CDR3 protein: CASSPDFQETQYF
CDR3 DNA: TGTGCCAGCAGCCCGGACTTCCAAGAGACCCAGTACTTC
V gene: TRBV3-1
D gene: .
J gene: TRBJ2-5
clone size: many

CDR3 protein: CASSLARGTREELFF
CDR3 DNA: TGTGCCAGCAGCTTAGCTCGGGGCACTCGTGAGGAGCTGTTTTTT
V gene: TRBV7-6
D gene: .
J gene: TRBJ2-2
clone size: .

CDR3 protein: CASSYPRVTGILNTEAFF
CDR3 DNA: TGTGCCAGCAGTTACCCAAGAGTTACAGGGATTTTGAACACTGAAGCTTTCTTT
V gene: TRBV6-2/TRBV6-3
D gene: .
J gene: TRBJ1-1
clone size: many

CDR3 protein: CASSIGHGQAYEQYF
CDR3 DNA: TGTGCCAGTAGTATAGGACACGGACAAGCCTACGAGCAGTACTTC
V gene: TRBV19
D gene: .
J gene: TRBJ2-7
clone size: .

CDR3 protein: CATSDSGSQETQYF
CDR3 DNA: TGTGCCACCAGTGATTCAGGATCTCAAGAGACCCAGTACTTC
V gene: TRBV24-1
D gene: .
J gene: TRBJ2-5
clone size: many

CDR3 protein: CASSEGIGTNTEAFF
CDR3 DNA: TGTGCCAGCAGTGAAGGGATAGGGACGAACACTGAAGCTTTCTTT
V gene: TRBV6-1
D gene: .
J gene: TRBJ1-1
clone size: .

CDR3 protein: CSAWTDTGELFF
CDR3 DNA: TGCAGTGCTTGGACGGACACCGGGGAGCTGTTTTTT
V gene: TRBV20-1
D gene: .
J gene: TRBJ2-2
clone size: many

CDR3 protein: CASSQELDRDTEAFF
CDR3 DNA: TGCGCCAGCAGCCAAGAATTGGACAGGGACACTGAAGCTTTCTTT
V gene: TRBV4-3
D gene: TRBD1
J gene: TRBJ1-1
clone size: few

CDR3 protein: CASSLDVLTGLAGEGDTQYF
CDR3 DNA: TGTGCCAGCAGCTTGGATGTACTAACGGGACTAGCGGGAGAGGGAGATACGCAGTATTTT
V gene: TRBV5-4
D gene: TRBD2
J gene: TRBJ2-3
clone size: few

CDR3 protein: CAWTTDRAYEAFF
CDR3 DNA: TGTGCCTGGACCACGGACAGGGCTTACGAAGCTTTCTTT
V gene: TRBV30
D gene: TRBD1
J gene: TRBJ1-1
clone size: .

CDR3 protein: CSARDQVRNYEQYF
CDR3 DNA: TGCAGTGCTAGAGATCAGGTCCGAAACTACGAGCAGTACTTC
V gene: TRBV20-1
D gene: .
J gene: TRBJ2-7
clone size: .

CDR3 protein: CASSPPDRSTDTQYF
CDR3 DNA: TGTGCCAGCAGCCCGCCGGACAGGAGCACAGATACGCAGTATTTT
V gene: TRBV11-2
D gene: TRBD1
J gene: TRBJ2-3
clone size: few

CDR3 protein: CSARGQTNSYEQYF
CDR3 DNA: TGCAGTGCTAGGGGTCAGACTAATTCCTACGAGCAGTACTTC
V gene: TRBV20-1
D gene: .
J gene: TRBJ2-7
clone size: many

CDR3 protein: CASSLGPGLADNSGANVLTF
CDR3 DNA: TGTGCCAGCAGTTTGGGGCCGGGACTAGCGGATAACTCTGGGGCCAACGTCCTGACTTTC
V gene: TRBV2
D gene: TRBD2
J gene: TRBJ2-6
clone size: many

CDR3 protein: CASYPRGLSTEAFF
CDR3 DNA: TGTGCCTCCTACCCCAGGGGCCTTTCCACTGAAGCTTTCTTT
V gene: TRBV30
D gene: .
J gene: TRBJ1-1
clone size: few

CDR3 protein: CASSPQGARDKQYF
CDR3 DNA: TGTGCCAGCAGTCCACAGGGGGCCCGGGACAAGCAGTACTTC
V gene: TRBV6-2/TRBV6-3
D gene: TRBD1
J gene: TRBJ2-7
clone size: few

CDR3 protein: CASTRTAGGYTF
CDR3 DNA: TGTGCCAGTACTAGAACAGCTGGAGGCTACACCTTC
V gene: TRBV19
D gene: .
J gene: TRBJ1-2
clone size: .

CDR3 protein: CASSLGTSLSNEQFF
CDR3 DNA: TGTGCCAGCAGCTTGGGGACTAGCTTGAGCAATGAGCAGTTCTTC
V gene: TRBV7-3
D gene: TRBD2
J gene: TRBJ2-1
clone size: many

CDR3 protein: CASSEGTQNAEAFF
CDR3 DNA: TGTGCCAGCAGCGAGGGGACCCAGAACGCTGAAGCTTTCTTT
V gene: TRBV5-3
D gene: .
J gene: TRBJ1-1
clone size: .

CDR3 protein: CASRQTSNEQFF
CDR3 DNA: TGTGCCAGCAGACAGACTAGCAATGAGCAGTTCTTC
V gene: TRBV7-9
D gene: .
J gene: TRBJ2-1
clone size: many

CDR3 protein: CSVVGPVEAFF
CDR3 DNA: TGCAGCGTTGTAGGGCCAGTTGAAGCTTTCTTT
V gene: TRBV29-1
D gene: .
J gene: TRBJ1-1
clone size: many

CDR3 protein: CASSEFGEAFF
CDR3 DNA: TGTGCCAGCAGTGAATTCGGTGAAGCTTTCTTT
V gene: TRBV25-1
D gene: .
J gene: TRBJ1-1
clone size: few

CDR3 protein: CASRMTSGGSHNEQFF
CDR3 DNA: TGTGCCAGCAGGATGACTAGCGGGGGGAGCCACAATGAGCAGTTCTTC
V gene: TRBV6-2/TRBV6-3
D gene: TRBD2
J gene: TRBJ2-1
clone size: .

CDR3 protein: CAILQGSEQFF
CDR3 DNA: TGTGCCATCCTCCAAGGTAGTGAGCAGTTCTTC
V gene: TRBV7-2
D gene: .
J gene: TRBJ2-1
clone size: many

CDR3 protein: CASSKTQENTEAFF
CDR3 DNA: TGCGCCAGCAGCAAGACACAGGAGAACACTGAAGCTTTCTTT
V gene: TRBV4-3
D gene: .
J gene: TRBJ1-1
clone size: many

CDR3 protein: CSVEDGQSEELFF
CDR3 DNA: TGCAGCGTTGAAGACGGACAATCGGAGGAGCTGTTTTTT
V gene: TRBV29-1
D gene: .
J gene: TRBJ2-2
clone size: many

CDR3 protein: CSVGGTSGALSSHNEQFF
CDR3 DNA: TGCAGCGTTGGAGGTACTAGCGGGGCCCTGAGCTCCCACAATGAGCAGTTCTTC
V gene: TRBV29-1
D gene: TRBD2
J gene: TRBJ2-1
clone size: once

CDR3 protein: CSALGQGGTGELFF
CDR3 DNA: TGCAGCGCCCTAGGACAGGGGGGAACCGGGGAGCTGTTTTTT
V gene: TRBV29-1
D gene: TRBD1
J gene: TRBJ2-2
clone size: many

CDR3 protein: CASRDGSGTDPHEQYF
CDR3 DNA: TGTGCCAGCAGGGACGGTTCGGGGACGGACCCCCACGAGCAGTACTTC
V gene: TRBV5-5
D gene: .
J gene: TRBJ2-7
clone size: .

CDR3 protein: CASSRLAGVTDTQYF
CDR3 DNA: TGTGCCAGCAGTCGACTAGCGGGGGTCACAGATACGCAGTATTTT
V gene: TRBV2
D gene: TRBD2
J gene: TRBJ2-3
clone size: many

CDR3 protein: CASVPTERGLYEQCF
CDR3 DNA: TGTGCCAGCGTACCAACAGAAAGGGGGCTGTACGAGCAGTGCTTC
V gene: TRBV6-2/TRBV6-3
D gene: TRBD1
J gene: TRBJ2-7
clone size: .

CDR3 protein: CASTNIPGQPDSPLHF
CDR3 DNA: TGCGCCAGCACCAATATTCCGGGACAGCCAGATTCACCCCTCCACTTT
V gene: TRBV5-1
D gene: TRBD1
J gene: TRBJ1-6
clone size: many

CDR3 protein: CATSRYRQGEETQYF
CDR3 DNA: TGTGCCACCAGCAGGTACAGACAGGGGGAAGAGACCCAGTACTTC
V gene: TRBV15
D gene: TRBD1
J gene: TRBJ2-5
clone size: many

CDR3 protein: CSVTGTGGPEAFF
CDR3 DNA: TGCAGCGTGACCGGGACAGGGGGTCCCGAAGCTTTCTTT
V gene: TRBV29-1
D gene: TRBD1
J gene: TRBJ1-1
clone size: few

CDR3 protein: CASSSSGTQDEQYF
CDR3 DNA: TGTGCCAGCAGTTCATCCGGGACCCAGGACGAGCAGTACTTC
V gene: TRBV28
D gene: .
J gene: TRBJ2-7
clone size: many

CDR3 protein: CASSLEEGVNNEQFF
CDR3 DNA: TGTGCCAGCAGCTTAGAGGAGGGGGTTAACAATGAGCAGTTCTTC
V gene: TRBV7-9
D gene: .
J gene: TRBJ2-1
clone size: few

CDR3 protein: CASSWTDSDTQYF
CDR3 DNA: TGTGCCAGCAGCTGGACAGATTCAGATACGCAGTATTTT
V gene: TRBV16
D gene: .
J gene: TRBJ2-3
clone size: many

CDR3 protein: CASSNRGQSYEQYF
CDR3 DNA: TGTGCCAGCAGTAACCGTGGACAGTCCTACGAGCAGTACTTC
V gene: TRBV6-5
D gene: .
J gene: TRBJ2-7
clone size: few

CDR3 protein: CASGVGTGYEQYF
CDR3 DNA: TGTGCCAGCGGCGTTGGGACAGGCTACGAGCAGTACTTC
V gene: TRBV9
D gene: TRBD1
J gene: TRBJ2-7
clone size: .

CDR3 protein: CASSLGGWELFF
CDR3 DNA: TGTGCCAGCAGTTTAGGGGGCTGGGAGCTGTTTTTT
V gene: TRBV27
D gene: .
J gene: TRBJ2-2
clone size: many

CDR3 protein: CASSEGGQGLYEQYF
CDR3 DNA: TGTGCCAGCAGTGAAGGGGGACAGGGTCTCTACGAGCAGTACTTC
V gene: TRBV6-1
D gene: TRBD1
J gene: TRBJ2-7
clone size: .

CDR3 protein: CASRNRAEGTEAFF
CDR3 DNA: TGTGCCAGCAGAAACAGGGCGGAAGGCACTGAAGCTTTCTTT
V gene: TRBV28
D gene: .
J gene: TRBJ1-1
clone size: many

CDR3 protein: CSARGFGGYNEQFF
CDR3 DNA: TGCAGTGCTAGAGGATTTGGGGGATACAATGAGCAGTTCTTC
V gene: TRBV20-1
D gene: .
J gene: TRBJ2-1
clone size: .